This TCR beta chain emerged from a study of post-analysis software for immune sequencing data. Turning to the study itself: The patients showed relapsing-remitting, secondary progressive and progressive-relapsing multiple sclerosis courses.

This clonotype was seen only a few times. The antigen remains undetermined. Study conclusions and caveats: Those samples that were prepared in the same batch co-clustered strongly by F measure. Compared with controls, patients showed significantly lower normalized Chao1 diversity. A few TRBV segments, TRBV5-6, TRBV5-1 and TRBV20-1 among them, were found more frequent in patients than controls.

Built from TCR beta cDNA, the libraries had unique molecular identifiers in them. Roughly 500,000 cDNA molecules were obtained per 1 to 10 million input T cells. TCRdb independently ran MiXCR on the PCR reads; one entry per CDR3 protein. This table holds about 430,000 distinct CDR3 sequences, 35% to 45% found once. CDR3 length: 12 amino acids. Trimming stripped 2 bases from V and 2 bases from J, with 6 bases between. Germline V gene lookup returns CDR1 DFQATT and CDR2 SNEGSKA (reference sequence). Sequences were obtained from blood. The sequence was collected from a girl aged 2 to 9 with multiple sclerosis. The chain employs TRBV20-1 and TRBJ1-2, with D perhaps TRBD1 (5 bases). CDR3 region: CSARPGNYGYTF. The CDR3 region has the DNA TGCAGTGCTAGACCAGGGAACTATGGCTACACCTTC.